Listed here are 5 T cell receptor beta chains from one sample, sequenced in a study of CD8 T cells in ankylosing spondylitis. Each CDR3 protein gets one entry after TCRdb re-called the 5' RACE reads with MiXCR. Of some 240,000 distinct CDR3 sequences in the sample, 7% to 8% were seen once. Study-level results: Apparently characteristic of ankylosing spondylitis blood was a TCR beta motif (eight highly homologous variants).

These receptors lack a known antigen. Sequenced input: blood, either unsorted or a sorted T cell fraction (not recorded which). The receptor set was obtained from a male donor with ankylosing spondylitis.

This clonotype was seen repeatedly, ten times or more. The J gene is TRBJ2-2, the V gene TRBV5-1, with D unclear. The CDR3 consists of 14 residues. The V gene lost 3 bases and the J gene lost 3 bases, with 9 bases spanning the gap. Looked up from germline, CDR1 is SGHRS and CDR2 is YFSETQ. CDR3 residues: CASSSSRDTGELFF. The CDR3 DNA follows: TGCGCCAGCAGCTCTAGTCGGGACACCGGGGAGCTGTTTTTT.

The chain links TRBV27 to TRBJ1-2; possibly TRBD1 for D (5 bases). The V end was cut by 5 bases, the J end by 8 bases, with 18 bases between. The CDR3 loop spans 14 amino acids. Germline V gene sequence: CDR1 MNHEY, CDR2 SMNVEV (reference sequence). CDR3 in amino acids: CASSLGAGLLGYTF. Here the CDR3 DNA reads TGTGCCAGCAGTCTCGGGGCAGGCCTGTTGGGCTACACCTTC.

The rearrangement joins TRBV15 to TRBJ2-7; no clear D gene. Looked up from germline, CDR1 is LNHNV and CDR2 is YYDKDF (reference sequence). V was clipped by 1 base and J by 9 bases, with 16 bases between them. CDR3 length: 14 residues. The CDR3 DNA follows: TGTGCCACCAGCAGAGGCTTTCTTGAAGGTGTGCAGTACTTC. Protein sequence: CATSRGFLEGVQYF.

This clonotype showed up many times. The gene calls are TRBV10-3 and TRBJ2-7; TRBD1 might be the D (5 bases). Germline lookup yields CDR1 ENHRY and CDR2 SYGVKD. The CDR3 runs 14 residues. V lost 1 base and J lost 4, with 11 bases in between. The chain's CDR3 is CAISEWQGRYEQYF. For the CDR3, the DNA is TGTGCCATCAGTGAGTGGCAGGGAAGGTACGAGCAGTACTTC.

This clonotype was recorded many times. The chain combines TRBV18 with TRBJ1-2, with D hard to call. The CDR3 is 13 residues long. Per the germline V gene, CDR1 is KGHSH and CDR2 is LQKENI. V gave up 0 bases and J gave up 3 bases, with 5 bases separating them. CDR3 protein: CASSPPWDYGYTF. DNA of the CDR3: TGTGCCAGCTCACCACCCTGGGACTATGGCTACACCTTC.